The 17 T cell receptor beta chains below come from one sample, sequenced in a study of CD8+ T cells in alopecia areata. Stated treatment: oral pan-JAK inhibitor, 5-10 mg twice daily. Isolated RNA was reverse transcribed into cDNA used as the sequencing template. Profiled with immunoSEQ multiplex PCR; TCRdb holds only in-frame clones, not every one. The data show 90,000 to 120,000 clones, 65% to 85% seen once. This specimen was CD8+ T cells sorted from blood, taken at week 24, from a patient treated with tofacitinib. The receptors come from a human donor with alopecia areata.

The chain has TRBV6-5 and TRBJ2-5; tentative D call: TRBD2 (6 bases). The V gene's germline CDR1 is MNHEY and CDR2 SVGAGI. V was trimmed by 4 bases and J by 3 bases, leaving 12 bases between them. The CDR3 runs to 14 residues. CDR3 in amino acids: CASSFRRGKETQYF. For the CDR3, the DNA is TGTGCCAGCAGTTTTCGACGGGGGAAAGAGACCCAGTACTTC.

This chain uses TRBV7-9 with TRBJ2-7, with D perhaps TRBD2 (6 bases). The germline V gene has CDR1 SEHNR and CDR2 FQNEAQ (reference sequence). With 6 bases removed from V and 3 bases from J, the gap between germline ends came to 9 bases. CDR3 length: 12 amino acids. CDR3 protein: CASSPGSYEQYF. Written as DNA, the CDR3 is TGTGCCAGCAGTCCCGGGAGCTACGAGCAGTACTTC.

This chain links TRBV23-1 with TRBJ2-7, with 8 bases matching TRBD1. TRBV23-1 is an ORF; its function is uncertain. J was trimmed by 3 bases and V by 2 bases; bases with no gene match: 6. The CDR3 loop spans 15 amino acids. In DNA, the CDR3 is TGCGCCAGCAGTCAACCAAGGACAGGGATCTACGAGCAGTACTTC. Its protein is CASSQPRTGIYEQYF.

The rearrangement uses TRBV7-9 and TRBJ2-7, with D possibly being TRBD1 (6 bases). Germline V gene lookup returns CDR1 SEHNR and CDR2 FQNEAQ (reference sequence). Trimming removed 0 bases at V and 3 bases at J, with 6 bases between. This CDR3 has 13 amino acids. The CDR3 is CASSLAQGYEQYF. The DNA of the CDR3 is TGTGCCAGCAGCTTAGCACAGGGCTACGAGCAGTACTTC.

The gene calls are TRBV15 and TRBJ1-1; D call uncertain. The CDR3 contains 13 residues. V lost 0 bases and J 1 base, leaving 3 bases between the germline ends. Germline V lookup: CDR1 LNHNV, CDR2 YYDKDF (reference sequence). The DNA for the CDR3 is TGTGCCACCAGCAGAGAAACGAACACTGAAGCTTTCTTT. Residues: CATSRETNTEAFF.

V is TRBV29-1 and J is TRBJ2-7; 9 bases map to TRBD1. CDR3 length equals 12 residues. The germline gives CDR1 SQVTM, CDR2 ANQGSEA. Trimming cost V 5 bases and J 3 bases; bases outside gene matches: 2. CDR3 nucleotides: TGCAGCGTTCGACAGGGGGACTACGAGCAGTACTTC. This encodes CSVRQGDYEQYF.

The chain couples TRBV5-1 to TRBJ2-7; the match to TRBD2 covers 11 bases. The CDR3 loop spans 17 amino acids. Looked up from germline, CDR1 is SGHRS and CDR2 is YFSETQ. Unmatched junction bases numbered 6, after V lost 1 base and J lost 0 bases. This CDR3 reads CASSLLAGGYSSYEQYF. In DNA form, the CDR3 reads TGCGCCAGCAGCTTGCTAGCGGGGGGCTACAGCTCCTACGAGCAGTACTTC. Together with reference TRBV5-1 and TRBJ2-7, the CDR3 gives the full variable domain: KAGVTQTPRYLIKTRGQQVTLSCSPISGHRSVSWYQQTPGQGLQFLFEYFSETQRNKGNFPGRFSGRQFSNSRSEMNVSTLELGDSALYLCASSLLAGGYSSYEQYFGPGTRLTVT.

The chain employs TRBV5-1 and TRBJ2-2, with D possibly matching TRBD1 (6 bases). V was trimmed by 2 bases and J by 1 base, leaving 15 bases between them. The CDR3 runs to 17 residues. Germline lookup yields CDR1 SGHRS and CDR2 YFSETQ. CDR3 residues: CASSFTGFNVNTGELFF. The CDR3 DNA reads TGCGCCAGCAGCTTTACAGGGTTCAACGTGAACACCGGGGAGCTGTTTTTT.

In DNA, the CDR3 is TGTGCCAGCAGCTTAGCACCTTCCTACGAGCAGTACTTC. This gives the protein CASSLAPSYEQYF. The chain links TRBV11-1 to TRBJ2-5; no clear D gene. The end of the DNA is better explained by TRBJ2-7, so the J call may be wrong. CDR3 length: 13 amino acids. The germline gives CDR1 SGHAT, CDR2 FQDESV (reference sequence).

The chain combines TRBV30 with TRBJ1-1; D gene uncertain. The CDR3 covers 11 residues. Germline-derived CDR1 and CDR2 are GTSNPN and SVGIG (reference sequence). V was shortened by 5 bases and J by 1 base, with 5 bases between the two germline ends. CDR3 loop: CAWGPNTEAFF. The DNA for the CDR3 is TGTGCCTGGGGACCGAACACTGAAGCTTTCTTT. The whole variable domain, remainder taken from reference TRBV30 and TRBJ1-1, is SQTIHQWPATLVQPVGSPLSLECTVEGTSNPNLYWYRQAAGRGLQLLFYSVGIGQISSEVPQNLSASRPQDRQFILSSKKLLLSDSGFYLCAWGPNTEAFFGQGTRLTVV.

This clone appeared a few times. The rearrangement links TRBV19 to TRBJ2-1; D possibly corresponds to TRBD1 (5 bases). This CDR3 is built from 14 residues. Germline assignment: CDR1 LNHDA and CDR2 SQIVND (reference sequence). The germline V and J ends were trimmed by 10 bases and 0 bases, with 13 bases remaining between them. DNA for the CDR3: TGTGCCACAAACGTAAGGGGCTCCTACAATGAGCAGTTCTTC. Translated, it gives CATNVRGSYNEQFF.

To note about this clone: A read error may produce the germline difference seen at one junction end. This sample also contains other DNA sequences that code for the same CDR3. The J gene is TRBJ1-1, the V gene TRBV29-1; D unresolved. CDR1 is SQVTM, CDR2 ANQGSEA, per germline. This CDR3 has 12 amino acids. The CDR3 nucleotides are TGCAGCGTTGCCCTATCGAACACCGAAGCTTTCTTT. Protein product: CSVALSNTEAFF.

V is TRBV7-9 and J is TRBJ1-4; 9 bases are a match to TRBD1. V lost 5 bases and J lost 7; bases outside the gene matches: 5. Germline values: CDR1 SEHNR, CDR2 FQNEAQ (reference sequence). CDR3 size: 14 residues. The DNA for the CDR3 is TGTGCCAGCAGCCCAACAGGGGGCGGTGAAAAACTGTTTTTT. Protein: CASSPTGGGEKLFF. Together with reference TRBV7-9 and TRBJ1-4, the CDR3 gives the full variable domain: DTGVSQNPRHKITKRGQNVTFRCDPISEHNRLYWYRQTLGQGPEFLTYFQNEAQLEKSRLLSDRFSAERPKGSFSTLEIQRTEQGDSAMYLCASSPTGGGEKLFFGSGTQLSVL.

The CDR3 coding sequence is TGTGCCAGCAGCGTAGAAGGGAGCGGGGAGCTGTTTTTT. It yields the protein CASSVEGSGELFF. The genes are TRBV9 and TRBJ2-2, with D tentatively TRBD2 (5 bases). Germline assignment: CDR1 SGDLS and CDR2 YYNGEE. The length of the CDR3 is 13 residues. With 0 bases removed from V and 7 bases from J, the gap between germline ends came to 7 bases.

This chain links TRBV10-3 with TRBJ1-5; 7 nucleotides match TRBD1. The V gene end was trimmed by 2 bases and the J gene end by 2 bases; junction bases not matched to a gene: 3. The germline CDR1 and CDR2 sequences are ENHRY and SYGVKD. The CDR3 contains 15 residues. CDR3 in DNA: TGTGCCATCAGTGAGACAGGGGAGGGCAATCAGCCCCAGCATTTT. Encoded protein: CAISETGEGNQPQHF.

The chain links TRBV7-2 to TRBJ2-1; 9 bases match TRBD2. After removal of 6 bases from V and 8 bases from J, the junction contained 14 bases not matched to a gene. CDR3 size: 16 residues. CDR1 and CDR2 from the germline V gene are SGHTA and FQGNSA. In DNA, the CDR3 is TGTGCCAGCAGGACCAGTGGGACTAGCATCGGGCATGAGCAGTTCTTC. Its protein is CASRTSGTSIGHEQFF.

This chain uses TRBV7-8 with TRBJ2-5; TRBD2 agrees at 7 bases. The germline gives CDR1 SGHVS, CDR2 FQNEAQ. The CDR3 spans 15 residues. Trimming removed 3 bases from V and 0 bases from J; junction bases left unmatched: 4. The CDR3 sequence is CASSLGRGYQETQYF. DNA of the CDR3: TGTGCCAGCAGCTTGGGGCGGGGGTACCAAGAGACCCAGTACTTC.